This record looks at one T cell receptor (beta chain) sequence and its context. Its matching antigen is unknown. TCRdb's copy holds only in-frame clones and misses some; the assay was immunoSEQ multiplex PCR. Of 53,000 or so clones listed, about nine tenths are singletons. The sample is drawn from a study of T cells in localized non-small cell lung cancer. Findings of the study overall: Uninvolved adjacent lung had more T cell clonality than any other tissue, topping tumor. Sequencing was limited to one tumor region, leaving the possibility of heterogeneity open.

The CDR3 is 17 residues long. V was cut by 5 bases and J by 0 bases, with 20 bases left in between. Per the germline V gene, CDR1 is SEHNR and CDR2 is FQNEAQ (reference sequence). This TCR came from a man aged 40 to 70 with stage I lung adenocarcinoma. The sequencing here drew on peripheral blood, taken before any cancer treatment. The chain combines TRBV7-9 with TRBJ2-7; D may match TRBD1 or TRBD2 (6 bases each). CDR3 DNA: TGTGCCAGCAGCCCACTTTGGGGGGCTCCTTCCTCCTACGAGCAGTACTTC. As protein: CASSPLWGAPSSYEQYF.